The present entry profiles one T cell receptor (beta chain) with its context. The antigen is unknown. Regarding treatment: roughly 11-day PBMC culture with coronavirus spike peptide pools or control peptides (ViraFEST assay). An Oncomine TCR Beta short-read assay was used to sequence the DNA from cultured CD4+ T cells. TCRdb passed the PCR reads through MiXCR, listing each CDR3 protein once. The sample records approximately 21,000 distinct CDR3 sequences, 45% to 60% being singletons. The sample comes from a study of vaccination and CD4 T cells after COVID-19. Looked up from germline, CDR1 is SGHTA and CDR2 is FQGNSA. V lost 1 base and J 4 bases, leaving 18 bases between the germline ends. CDR3 size: 17 residues.

This chain connects TRBV7-2 to TRBJ2-3; maybe TRBD2 (7 bases). Sequences were obtained from CD4+ T cells from blood, cultured in vitro. The source of this sequence is a human donor who had recovered from COVID-19. CDR3 region: CASSLVRGGAVSDTQYF. The CDR3 DNA reads as TGTGCCAGCAGCTTAGTTAGAGGGGGGGCCGTATCAGATACGCAGTATTTT. Using reference TRBV7-2 and TRBJ2-3 for the parts outside the CDR3, the full variable domain is GAGVSQSPSNKVTEKGKDVELRCDPISGHTALYWYRQSLGQGLEFLIYFQGNSAPDKSGLPSDRFSAERTGGSVSTLTIQRTQQEDSAVYLCASSLVRGGAVSDTQYFGPGTRLTVL.